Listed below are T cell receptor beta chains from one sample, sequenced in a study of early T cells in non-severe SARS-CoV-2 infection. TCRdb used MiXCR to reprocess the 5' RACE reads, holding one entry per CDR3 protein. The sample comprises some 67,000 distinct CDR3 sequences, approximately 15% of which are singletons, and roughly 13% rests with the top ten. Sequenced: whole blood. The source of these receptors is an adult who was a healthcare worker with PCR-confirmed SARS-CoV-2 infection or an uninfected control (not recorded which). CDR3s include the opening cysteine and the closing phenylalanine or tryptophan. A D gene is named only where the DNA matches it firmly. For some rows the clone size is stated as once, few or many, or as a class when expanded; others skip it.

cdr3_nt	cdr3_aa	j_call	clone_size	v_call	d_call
TGCAGTGCCTCAAGGGACGGCTACACAGATACGCAGTATTTT	CSASRDGYTDTQYF	TRBJ2-3	.	TRBV20-1	.
TGTGCCAGCAGCTCGGGCTCGGACAGGCGCATTTTGAACACTGAAGCTTTCTTT	CASSSGSDRRILNTEAFF	TRBJ1-1	.	TRBV7-2	TRBD1
TGCGCCAGCAGCTTACCGGACAGGGGCTATGGCTACACCTTC	CASSLPDRGYGYTF	TRBJ1-2	once	TRBV5-1	TRBD1
TGTGCCAGCAGTGAACCCAGCCCCCTCGGGACCTACGAGCAGTACTTC	CASSEPSPLGTYEQYF	TRBJ2-7	many	TRBV6-1	.
TGTGCCAGCAGCCCTAGACCCGCTACCCTTGGGGAGCAGTACTTC	CASSPRPATLGEQYF	TRBJ2-7	.	TRBV7-3	.
TGTGCCAGTACCTCGGGACAGAATAATGAAAAACTGTTTTTT	CASTSGQNNEKLFF	TRBJ1-4	many	TRBV19	TRBD1
TGTGCCAGCAGCTTAAAAGGGAACGCAGGGGCCAACGTCCTGACTTTC	CASSLKGNAGANVLTF	TRBJ2-6	.	TRBV7-6	.
TGTGCCAGCAGCTTGGCCCCAGAGACCACCTCTTACAATGAGCAGTTCTTC	CASSLAPETTSYNEQFF	TRBJ2-1	many	TRBV5-5	.
TGTGCCAGTAGTACAGGCAGGGTAAGCCAGCCCCAGCATTTT	CASSTGRVSQPQHF	TRBJ1-5	many	TRBV19	.
TGTGCCAGCAGCTTATTTTCCGATGAGCAGTTCTTC	CASSLFSDEQFF	TRBJ2-1	few	TRBV11-2	.
TGTGCCAGCAGTTTAGCGGGACAGGTCTCCTACGAGCAGTACTTC	CASSLAGQVSYEQYF	TRBJ2-7	.	TRBV12-3/TRBV12-4	TRBD1
TGTGCCAGCAGAGCGATCGGGACTAGTAGCACAGATACGCAGTATTTT	CASRAIGTSSTDTQYF	TRBJ2-3	many	TRBV2	TRBD2
TGCAGTGCTCACACCAGACTGTATGGCTACACCTTC	CSAHTRLYGYTF	TRBJ1-2	.	TRBV20-1	.
TGCGCCAGCAGCTTGGGACAGGGGGGCACCTACGAGCAGTACTTC	CASSLGQGGTYEQYF	TRBJ2-7	.	TRBV5-1	TRBD1